The 7 T cell receptor beta chains in this list originate from one sample, sequenced in a study of cytomegalovirus exposure and HLA in healthy donors. Researchers ran the PCR with 60 Vbeta and 13 Jbeta primers. Sequenced by immunoSEQ multiplex PCR; TCRdb stores in-frame clones only, minus some. The sample lists about 130,000 clones; 65% to 80% were seen once. Source material: PBMCs. The receptors were sampled from a man aged 40-49 years in good health and CMV-seronegative.

The chain recombines TRBV4-2 with TRBJ1-2; perhaps TRBD1 as D (6 bases). The CDR3 length is 16 residues. V was shortened by 0 bases and J by 3 bases, with 14 bases between the two germline ends. Germline CDR1 reads LGHNA; CDR2 reads YNFKEQ. CDR3 DNA sequence: TGTGCCAGCAGCCAAGACCCCACAGGGATGGACTATGGCTACACCTTC. Amino acid sequence: CASSQDPTGMDYGYTF.

This clone was observed a handful of times. This sequence joins TRBV30 and TRBJ1-3; no reliable D call. Trimming took 8 bases from V and 0 from J, leaving 2 bases between them. CDR1 and CDR2 from the germline V gene are GTSNPN and SVGIG (reference sequence). The CDR3 length is 10 residues. This CDR3 is CAHSGNTIYF. DNA for the CDR3: TGTGCCCACTCTGGAAACACCATATATTTT.

The chain carries TRBV4-1 and TRBJ2-3, with 8 positions matching TRBD1. The CDR3 totals 16 residues. CDR1 MGHRA and CDR2 YSYEKL come from the germline V gene. The trim removed 4 bases at V and 4 bases at J, leaving 10 bases unmatched. CDR3: CASSPQTGAGSDTQYF. The CDR3 coding sequence is TGCGCCAGCAGCCCACAGACAGGGGCTGGGTCAGATACGCAGTATTTT.

The chain uses TRBV30 and TRBJ2-1; tentatively, D is TRBD1 (5 bases). CDR1 and CDR2 from the germline V gene are GTSNPN and SVGIG (reference sequence). V lost 2 bases and J lost 8, with 7 bases in between. This CDR3 contains 11 residues. CDR3 sequence (DNA): TGTGCCTGGAGTAGGGGTTATGAGCAGTTCTTC. Its translation is CAWSRGYEQFF.

This clone was seen repeatedly, ten times or more. The V call is TRBV25-1, the J call TRBJ1-6; weak D call: TRBD1 (5 bases). This CDR3 has 12 amino acids. The V gene lost 2 bases and the J gene lost 13 bases, with 9 bases spanning the gap. Germline CDR1 MGHDK, CDR2 SYGVNS. The CDR3: CASSEQGSPLHF. The CDR3 nucleotides read TGTGCCAGCAGTGAACAGGGTTCTCCCCTCCACTTT. The variable domain in full, with the rest retrieved from reference TRBV25-1 and TRBJ1-6, is EADIYQTPRYLVIGTGKKITLECSQTMGHDKMYWYQQDPGMELHLIHYSYGVNSTEKGDLSSESTVSRIRTEHFPLTLESARPSHTSQYLCASSEQGSPLHFGNGTRLTVT.

CDR3 loop: CASSFGNQPQHF. As DNA, the CDR3 is TGTGCCAGCAGTTTCGGGAATCAGCCCCAGCATTTT. The rearrangement links TRBV27 to TRBJ1-5; D unresolved. The germline CDR1 and CDR2 sequences are MNHEY and SMNVEV (reference sequence). V was clipped by 3 bases and J by 4 bases, with 4 bases between them. CDR3 length: 12 amino acids.

The J gene is TRBJ2-3, the V gene TRBV5-4; TRBD1 agrees at 7 bases. The CDR3 covers 13 residues. Looked up from germline, CDR1 is SGHNT and CDR2 is YYREEE (reference sequence). The trim removed 5 bases at V and 5 bases at J, leaving 5 bases unmatched. The chain's CDR3 is CASRGTGEDTQYF. The DNA for the CDR3 is TGTGCCAGCAGAGGAACAGGGGAAGATACGCAGTATTTT.